This note documents a single TCR beta chain sequence. Losses at the gene ends were 7 bases for V and 8 bases for J; bases not matched to a gene: 7. The CDR3 is 13 amino acids. Per germline, CDR1 MNHNS and CDR2 SASEGT. This sample is drawn from a study of OX40 agonist ivuxolimab in advanced cancers. The assay was immunoSEQ multiplex PCR, and TCRdb's table has in-frame clones only and misses some. The repertoire holds 100,000 to 120,000 clones, with roughly 90% as singletons. The clonotype was recovered from an adult with an advanced solid tumor such as melanoma, head and neck, liver or kidney cancer. This sequence joins TRBV6-1 and TRBJ1-2; 10 nucleotides match TRBD1. Sequencing was performed on CD4+ or CD8+ T cells sorted from blood, taken in a trial of the OX40 agonist ivuxolimab. The DNA of the CDR3 is TGTGCCAGCATCGAGGACAGGGGGTTGGGCTACACCTTC. Translating it yields CASIEDRGLGYTF.